This T cell receptor (beta chain) appears in the sequencing data of a study of cytomegalovirus exposure and HLA in healthy donors. This clone appeared a single time. Germline lookup yields CDR1 MNHNY and CDR2 SVGAGI (reference sequence). The CDR3 totals 13 residues. V lost 10 bases and J lost 7; bases outside the gene matches: 7. Primers for the PCR totalled 60 Vbeta and 13 Jbeta. Generated by immunoSEQ multiplex PCR, the TCRdb table keeps only in-frame clones and is missing some. This table has about 190,000 clones, around 79% appearing once. The chain carries TRBV6-6 and TRBJ1-6; 7 bases are a match to TRBD1. What was sequenced was PBMCs. This clonotype originated in a woman aged 50 to 60 in good health and CMV-seronegative. CDR3 sequence reads: CATEQGSNSPLHF. The CDR3 DNA follows: TGTGCCACCGAACAGGGGAGCAATTCACCCCTCCACTTT.